This entry features one T cell receptor beta chain sequence. Its antigen remains unknown. The naive CD8 population came from CD45RO-negative cells selected for CCR7, without terminally differentiated effector memory CD45RA+ cells. The table came from immunoSEQ multiplex PCR; TCRdb's copy has only in-frame clones and leaves some out. The sample shows about 680,000 clones, approximately 90% of them seen only once. CDR3 size: 13 residues. Germline values: CDR1 SGHAT, CDR2 FQNNGV. Trimming removed 3 bases at V and 0 bases at J, with 6 bases between. The data originate from a study of shared clonotypes between healthy human individuals. Study as a whole: Two women and a few men aged 18 to 49 served as donors.

Regarding the study as a whole: Expectations were that clonotype sharing among donors would be affected by sequencing depth.

This receptor was identified in a young man in good health. The chain links TRBV11-2 to TRBJ2-7; no clear D. The sample comprised naive CD8+ T cells sorted from blood. The CDR3 DNA reads as TGTGCCAGCAGCTTTCAGAGCTCCTACGAGCAGTACTTC. It codes for CASSFQSSYEQYF.